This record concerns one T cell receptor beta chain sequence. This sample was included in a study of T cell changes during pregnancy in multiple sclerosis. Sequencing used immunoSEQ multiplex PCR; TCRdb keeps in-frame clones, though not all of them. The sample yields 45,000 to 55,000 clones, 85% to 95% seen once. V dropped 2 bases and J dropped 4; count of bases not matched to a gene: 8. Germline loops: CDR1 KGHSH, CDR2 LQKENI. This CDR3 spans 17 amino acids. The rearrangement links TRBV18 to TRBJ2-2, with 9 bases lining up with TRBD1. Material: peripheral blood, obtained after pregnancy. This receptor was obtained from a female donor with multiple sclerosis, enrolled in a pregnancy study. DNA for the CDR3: TGTGCCAGCTCACCATTTTCCGGACAGGGGCTCACCGGGGAGCTGTTTTTT. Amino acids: CASSPFSGQGLTGELFF.